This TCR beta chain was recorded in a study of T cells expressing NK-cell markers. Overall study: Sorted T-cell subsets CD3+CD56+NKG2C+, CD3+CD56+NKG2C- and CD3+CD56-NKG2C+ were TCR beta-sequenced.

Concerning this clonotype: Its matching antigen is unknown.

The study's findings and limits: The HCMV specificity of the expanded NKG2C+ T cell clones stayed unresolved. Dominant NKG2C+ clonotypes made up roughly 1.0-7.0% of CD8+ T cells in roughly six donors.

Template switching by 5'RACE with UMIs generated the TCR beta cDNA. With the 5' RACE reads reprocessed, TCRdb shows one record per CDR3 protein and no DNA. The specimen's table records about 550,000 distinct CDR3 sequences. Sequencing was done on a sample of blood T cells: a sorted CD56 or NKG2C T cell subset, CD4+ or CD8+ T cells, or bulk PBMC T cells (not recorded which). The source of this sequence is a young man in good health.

The CDR3 sequence is CASSFAGMGTGELFF. This chain links TRBV5-1 with TRBJ2-2. The CDR3 has 15 residues. Germline CDR1 SGHRS, CDR2 YFSETQ.